These 10 T cell receptor beta chains originate from one sample sequenced in a study of long-term antiretroviral therapy in people with HIV. Samples were assayed with immunoSEQ v3.0 at survey level. Assay: immunoSEQ multiplex PCR; the TCRdb copy retains only in-frame clones and omits some. The repertoire includes about 17,000 clones, roughly four fifths of them detected once, and 15% sits in the top ten. The material was unsorted PBMCs, obtained roughly 2.4 years before starting antiretroviral therapy. These receptors originate from a woman aged 50 to 60 with HIV.

V and J are TRBV14 and TRBJ1-6, with 11 bases lining up with TRBD1. In germline, CDR1 is SGHDN, CDR2 FVKESK. CDR3 size: 14 residues. J was trimmed by 7 bases and V by 4 bases; bases with no gene match: 0. In DNA, the CDR3 is TGTGCCAGCAGCCGGACAGGGGGCAATTCACCCCTCCACTTT. Its protein is CASSRTGGNSPLHF.

This rearrangement joins TRBV5-1 to TRBJ2-2; no clear D. Germline CDR1 and CDR2: SGHRS and YFSETQ. Trimming removed 5 bases from V and 4 bases from J, with 15 bases in between. The CDR3 consists of 15 residues. CDR3 sequence: CASRPLSGATGELFF. CDR3 nucleotides: TGCGCCAGCAGGCCCTTATCGGGTGCCACCGGGGAGCTGTTTTTT.

The V call is TRBV7-9, the J call TRBJ1-2; TRBD1 is a possible D gene (6 bases). The germline gives CDR1 SEHNR, CDR2 FQNEAQ (reference sequence). V lost 2 bases and J lost 4, with 17 bases in between. CDR3 length: 16 amino acids. The CDR3, as DNA: TGTGCCAGCAGCTTATTGGGGGGGCCGGCTTTCTATGGCTACACCTTC. Translating it yields CASSLLGGPAFYGYTF. The full variable domain, rest sourced from reference TRBV7-9 and TRBJ1-2, is DTGVSQNPRHKITKRGQNVTFRCDPISEHNRLYWYRQTLGQGPEFLTYFQNEAQLEKSRLLSDRFSAERPKGSFSTLEIQRTEQGDSAMYLCASSLLGGPAFYGYTFGSGTRLTVV.

The gene calls are TRBV6-6 and TRBJ2-5; no firm D call. This CDR3 region has 16 residues. In germline, CDR1 is MNHNY, CDR2 SVGAGI (reference sequence). V shed 0 bases and J shed 4 bases, with 15 bases lying between them. CDR3 sequence (DNA): TGTGCCAGCAGTTACTCGGGAAAGCCAGAGACAGAGACCCAGTACTTC. It yields the protein CASSYSGKPETETQYF.

The CDR3 spells CASSLSQETQYF. The CDR3 DNA reads as TGTGCCAGCAGCTTGTCCCAAGAGACCCAGTACTTC. V gene TRBV5-6 combines with J gene TRBJ2-5; D is unresolved. The CDR3 is 12 amino acids. The germline V gene has CDR1 SGHDT and CDR2 YYEEEE. The V and J ends lost 1 base and 1 base respectively, with 2 bases between them.

V is TRBV28 and J is TRBJ1-6, with TRBD1 identical over 8 bases. The germline V gene has CDR1 MDHEN and CDR2 SYDVKM. The CDR3 is 16 residues long. The ends lost 6 bases at V and 4 bases at J; junction bases unmatched: 8. CDR3: CASRRQGADYNSPLHF. As DNA, the CDR3 is TGTGCCAGCAGGCGTCAGGGGGCGGATTATAATTCACCCCTCCACTTT.

The chain combines TRBV6-1 with TRBJ2-7; TRBD2 is a possible D gene (5 bases). V gave up 1 base and J gave up 5 bases, with 9 bases separating them. CDR3 length: 13 amino acids. Germline V CDR1 and CDR2: MNHNS, SASEGT. The CDR3 DNA follows: TGTGCCAGCAGTGAAGTTCGAGGGAACGAGCAGTACTTC. Encoded protein: CASSEVRGNEQYF.

The chain links TRBV12-5 to TRBJ1-2; D is undetermined. V lost 0 bases and J 5 bases, leaving 22 bases between the germline ends. The CDR3 extends over 18 amino acids. Germline CDR1 and CDR2: LGHNT and FRNRAP. Here the CDR3 reads CASGLVSRTVTLAYGYTF. As DNA, the CDR3 is TGTGCTAGTGGTTTGGTGAGCAGGACGGTAACCCTTGCTTATGGCTACACCTTC.

V usage is TRBV6-6 and J usage is TRBJ1-6; tentatively, D is TRBD1 (5 bases). The germline V and J ends were trimmed by 10 bases and 14 bases, with 21 bases remaining between them. Germline CDR1 reads MNHNY; CDR2 reads SVGAGI (reference sequence). The CDR3 extends over 13 amino acids. The DNA for the CDR3 is TGTGCCAACTCTCCGGACCTCTTCAGGGCCCTCCACTTT. Translating gives CANSPDLFRALHF.

CDR3 region: CAIMGAGTEAFF. DNA for the CDR3: TGTGCCATCATGGGTGCTGGCACTGAAGCTTTCTTT. The rearrangement uses TRBV10-3 and TRBJ1-1; D gene unclear. Germline V gene lookup returns CDR1 ENHRY and CDR2 SYGVKD. V was pared by 7 bases and J by 4 bases, with 10 bases between. This CDR3 spans 12 amino acids.